This T cell receptor (beta chain) was recovered during a study of sequential checkpoint blockade in melanoma. Study overall: Both treatment sequences were followed by maintenance nivolumab.

This clone was picked up a small number of times. Treatment indicated: randomized to nivolumab then ipilimumab (arm A) or the reverse (arm B). None of the patients previously received DNA-damaging chemotherapy. From thawed PBMCs, live CD3+CD8+ cells negative for CD19 and CD56 were sorted. Using immunoSEQ multiplex PCR, the repertoire was profiled, and TCRdb retains in-frame clones only, with some absent. The profile shows around 39,000 clones, 84% of them singletons. Specimen: CD8+ T cells sorted from blood (inferred from file names), collected from a patient given nivolumab and ipilimumab in sequence. The receptor was isolated from a human donor with melanoma.

Here the CDR3 DNA reads TGTGCCAGCATTCTTAGTATGATGAACACTGAAGCTTTCTTT. It specifies CASILSMMNTEAFF. The chain combines TRBV2 with TRBJ1-1; D is unclear. Trimming stripped 7 bases from V and 0 bases from J, with 12 bases between. The CDR3 has 14 residues. Per the germline V gene, CDR1 is SNHLY and CDR2 is FYNNEI. The whole variable domain, filled in from reference TRBV2 and TRBJ1-1, reads EPEVTQTPSHQVTQMGQEVILRCVPISNHLYFYWYRQILGQKVEFLVSFYNNEISEKSEIFDDQFSVERPDGSNFTLKIRSTKLEDSAMYFCASILSMMNTEAFFGQGTRLTVV.